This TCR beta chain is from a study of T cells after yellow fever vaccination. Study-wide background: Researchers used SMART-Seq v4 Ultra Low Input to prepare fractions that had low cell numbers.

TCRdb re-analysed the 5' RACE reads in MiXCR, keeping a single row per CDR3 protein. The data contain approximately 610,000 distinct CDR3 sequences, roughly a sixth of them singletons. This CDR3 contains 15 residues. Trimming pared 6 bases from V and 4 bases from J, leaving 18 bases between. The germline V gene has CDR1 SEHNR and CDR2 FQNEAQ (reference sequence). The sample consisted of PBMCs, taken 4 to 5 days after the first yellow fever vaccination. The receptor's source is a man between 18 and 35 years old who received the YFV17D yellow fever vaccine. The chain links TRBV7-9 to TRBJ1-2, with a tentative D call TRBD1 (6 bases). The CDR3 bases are TGTGCCAGCAGGCCGATGTCTGGGGGCGGCTATGGCTACACCTTC. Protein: CASRPMSGGGYGYTF.